Listed below are T cell receptor beta chains from one sample, sequenced in a study of blood T cell repertoires in COVID-19. Assay: immunoSEQ multiplex PCR; the TCRdb copy retains only in-frame clones and omits some. The sample lists about 120,000 clones, 88% seen once, with 9% to 12% in the top ten. The sequenced sample was peripheral blood. Every receptor here comes from a man between 45 and 60 years old with acute or convalescent COVID-19. CDR3s include the opening cysteine and the closing phenylalanine or tryptophan. Fields, in order: D gene, clone size, J gene, V gene, CDR3 protein, CDR3 DNA. The D gene is left open where the match is weak. Size tells how often a clone was seen (once, few, many) or the class of an expanded clone, and some rows leave it out.

D: -
size: -
J: TRBJ1-2
V: TRBV6-5
CDR3: CASPQTPGQRYTF
DNA: TGTGCCAGCCCTCAAACCCCAGGCCAACGCTACACCTTC

D: -
size: -
J: TRBJ2-5
V: TRBV5-4
CDR3: CASSFWEETQYF
DNA: TGTGCCAGCAGCTTCTGGGAGGAGACCCAGTACTTC

D: -
size: -
J: TRBJ1-2
V: TRBV7-2
CDR3: CASSLDRLYGYTF
DNA: TGTGCCAGCAGCTTAGACAGGCTCTATGGCTACACCTTC

D: -
size: -
J: TRBJ2-2
V: TRBV9
CDR3: CASSSYTGELFF
DNA: TGTGCCAGCAGCTCCTACACCGGGGAGCTGTTTTTT

D: TRBD1
size: -
J: TRBJ1-3
V: TRBV7-6
CDR3: CASSSTGGSSGNTIYF
DNA: TGTGCCAGCAGTTCGACAGGGGGAAGTTCTGGAAACACCATATATTTT

D: -
size: -
J: TRBJ1-4
V: TRBV28
CDR3: CASSGPLEKLFF
DNA: TGTGCCAGCAGTGGGCCACTTGAAAAACTGTTTTTT

D: -
size: -
J: TRBJ1-2
V: TRBV5-1
CDR3: CASSLATGIYGYTF
DNA: TGCGCCAGCAGCTTGGCTACAGGGATCTATGGCTACACCTTC

D: -
size: few
J: TRBJ1-5
V: TRBV19
CDR3: CASTLVVGGNQPQHF
DNA: TGTGCCAGTACCCTCGTGGTCGGGGGCAATCAGCCCCAGCATTTT

D: -
size: -
J: TRBJ2-1
V: TRBV11-2
CDR3: CASSLFGLAPSGSYNEQFF
DNA: TGTGCCAGCAGCTTATTTGGGCTAGCCCCATCTGGGTCCTACAATGAGCAGTTCTTC

D: -
size: few
J: TRBJ2-1
V: TRBV13
CDR3: CASSLAGIGEQFF
DNA: TGTGCCAGCAGCTTAGCAGGAATCGGTGAGCAGTTCTTC

D: -
size: -
J: TRBJ1-3
V: TRBV19
CDR3: CASSIRGPVGNTIYF
DNA: TGTGCCAGTAGTATAAGAGGCCCGGTCGGAAACACCATATATTTT

D: -
size: -
J: TRBJ2-1
V: TRBV10-3
CDR3: CAISDSPGGPAPLINNEQFF
DNA: TGTGCCATCAGTGACAGCCCGGGGGGCCCTGCCCCCCTTATTAACAATGAGCAGTTCTTC

D: -
size: -
J: TRBJ1-4
V: TRBV7-6
CDR3: CASSLSNPTASGGEKLFF
DNA: TGTGCCAGCAGCTTATCCAACCCAACGGCTTCCGGCGGTGAAAAACTGTTTTTT

D: TRBD1
size: -
J: TRBJ1-1
V: TRBV6-6
CDR3: CASRPGGARDTEAFF
DNA: TGTGCCAGCAGACCAGGGGGCGCGAGGGACACTGAAGCTTTCTTT

D: -
size: -
J: TRBJ1-1
V: TRBV18
CDR3: CASSVQNTEAFF
DNA: TGTGCCAGCTCAGTCCAGAACACTGAAGCTTTCTTT

D: -
size: -
J: TRBJ1-1
V: TRBV27
CDR3: CASSSQVKPTIEAFF
DNA: TGTGCCAGCAGTTCCCAAGTCAAGCCTACTATCGAAGCTTTCTTT

D: -
size: -
J: TRBJ2-7
V: TRBV7-2
CDR3: CASSLGGARAYEQYF
DNA: TGTGCCAGCAGCTTAGGCGGGGCGAGGGCCTACGAGCAGTACTTC

D: TRBD2
size: -
J: TRBJ2-2
V: TRBV6-2/TRBV6-3
CDR3: CASSGVAGGVNTGELFF
DNA: TGTGCCAGCAGTGGAGTCGCGGGGGGGGTCAACACCGGGGAGCTGTTTTTT

D: -
size: -
J: TRBJ1-2
V: TRBV7-2
CDR3: CASSLPGLYGRSGYTF
DNA: TGTGCCAGCAGCCTCCCAGGACTTTATGGGAGGAGTGGCTACACCTTC

D: TRBD2
size: -
J: TRBJ2-5
V: TRBV28
CDR3: CASSLSGAGEETQYF
DNA: TGTGCCAGCAGTTTATCCGGAGCGGGAGAAGAGACCCAGTACTTC

D: -
size: -
J: TRBJ1-2
V: TRBV29-1
CDR3: CSAASTQGGDGYTF
DNA: TGCAGCGCCGCCTCAACCCAGGGAGGAGATGGCTACACCTTC

D: -
size: -
J: TRBJ2-2
V: TRBV30
CDR3: CAWRGEEYTGELFF
DNA: TGTGCCTGGAGGGGGGAGGAATACACCGGGGAGCTGTTTTTT

D: -
size: -
J: TRBJ2-7
V: TRBV9
CDR3: CASSVSSSYEQYF
DNA: TGTGCCAGCAGCGTTAGCAGCTCCTACGAGCAGTACTTC

D: -
size: -
J: TRBJ2-7
V: TRBV3-1/TRBV3-2
CDR3: CASSQEVQSYEQYF
DNA: TGTGCCAGCAGCCAAGAGGTACAGTCCTACGAGCAGTACTTC

D: TRBD2
size: -
J: TRBJ2-7
V: TRBV11-2
CDR3: CASSPLSGRRGEQYF
DNA: TGTGCCAGCAGCCCCCTGAGCGGGAGGCGGGGCGAGCAGTACTTC

D: -
size: -
J: TRBJ1-3
V: TRBV10-1
CDR3: CASSRGFGNTIYF
DNA: TGCGCCAGCAGCCGGGGTTTTGGAAACACCATATATTTT

D: -
size: -
J: TRBJ1-3
V: TRBV5-6
CDR3: CASSPRGLWAGNTIYF
DNA: TGTGCCAGTAGCCCTAGGGGATTATGGGCTGGAAACACCATATATTTT

D: -
size: -
J: TRBJ2-7
V: TRBV2
CDR3: CASTLEQREYEQYF
DNA: TGTGCCAGCACCCTGGAGCAGCGAGAGTACGAGCAGTACTTC

D: TRBD1
size: -
J: TRBJ1-2
V: TRBV28
CDR3: CASSLPSPGTGAYGYTF
DNA: TGTGCCAGCAGTTTACCTTCTCCGGGGACAGGGGCTTATGGCTACACCTTC

D: -
size: -
J: TRBJ1-4
V: TRBV28
CDR3: CASSMQGSGTNEKLFF
DNA: TGTGCCAGCAGTATGCAGGGTTCTGGAACTAATGAAAAACTGTTTTTT

D: -
size: -
J: TRBJ1-1
V: TRBV28
CDR3: CASSLWSGNTEAFF
DNA: TGTGCCAGCAGTTTATGGTCGGGGAACACTGAAGCTTTCTTT

D: -
size: -
J: TRBJ1-1
V: TRBV29-1
CDR3: CSAGQTNTEAFF
DNA: TGCAGCGCCGGACAGACGAACACTGAAGCTTTCTTT

D: -
size: -
J: TRBJ2-3
V: TRBV7-8
CDR3: CASSSYGLTDTQYF
DNA: TGTGCCAGCAGCTCATACGGTCTCACAGATACGCAGTATTTT

D: -
size: -
J: TRBJ1-6
V: TRBV5-1
CDR3: CASSLGQRNSPLHF
DNA: TGCGCCAGCAGCTTGGGACAGAGGAATTCACCCCTCCACTTT

D: -
size: -
J: TRBJ2-5
V: TRBV11-2
CDR3: CASSPRLTGETQYF
DNA: TGTGCCAGCAGCCCCAGACTAACAGGGGAGACCCAGTACTTC

D: TRBD1
size: -
J: TRBJ2-3
V: TRBV7-9
CDR3: CASSHWDRADTQYF
DNA: TGTGCCAGCAGCCATTGGGACAGGGCAGATACGCAGTATTTT

D: -
size: -
J: TRBJ2-5
V: TRBV11-2
CDR3: CASSSLSVTQYF
DNA: TGTGCCAGCAGCTCCCTCAGTGTGACCCAGTACTTC

D: TRBD2
size: -
J: TRBJ2-5
V: TRBV19
CDR3: CASSMEGLAGEQETQYF
DNA: TGTGCCAGTAGTATGGAGGGGTTAGCGGGGGAGCAAGAGACCCAGTACTTC

D: -
size: -
J: TRBJ1-1
V: TRBV9
CDR3: CASSVDRTNTEAFF
DNA: TGTGCCAGCAGCGTAGACAGGACGAACACTGAAGCTTTCTTT

D: -
size: -
J: TRBJ1-2
V: TRBV28
CDR3: CASSLTEGYTF
DNA: TGTGCCAGCAGTTTAACTGAAGGCTACACCTTC

D: -
size: -
J: TRBJ1-1
V: TRBV6-5
CDR3: CASRTMGRGGTEAFF
DNA: TGTGCCAGCAGGACCATGGGGAGGGGGGGCACTGAAGCTTTCTTT

D: TRBD1
size: once
J: TRBJ1-2
V: TRBV7-9
CDR3: CASSARTGVPYGYTF
DNA: TGTGCCAGCAGCGCCCGGACAGGGGTTCCCTATGGCTACACCTTC

D: -
size: -
J: TRBJ1-1
V: TRBV4-1
CDR3: CASSQDFRSGGEAFF
DNA: TGCGCCAGCAGCCAAGATTTCAGGTCGGGGGGTGAAGCTTTCTTT

D: -
size: -
J: TRBJ2-1
V: TRBV5-4
CDR3: CASLSPGVNEQFF
DNA: TGTGCCAGCCTTTCCCCCGGGGTTAATGAGCAGTTCTTC

D: -
size: once
J: TRBJ1-1
V: TRBV11-2
CDR3: CASSFGAPNTEAFF
DNA: TGTGCCAGCAGCTTCGGTGCGCCGAACACTGAAGCTTTCTTT